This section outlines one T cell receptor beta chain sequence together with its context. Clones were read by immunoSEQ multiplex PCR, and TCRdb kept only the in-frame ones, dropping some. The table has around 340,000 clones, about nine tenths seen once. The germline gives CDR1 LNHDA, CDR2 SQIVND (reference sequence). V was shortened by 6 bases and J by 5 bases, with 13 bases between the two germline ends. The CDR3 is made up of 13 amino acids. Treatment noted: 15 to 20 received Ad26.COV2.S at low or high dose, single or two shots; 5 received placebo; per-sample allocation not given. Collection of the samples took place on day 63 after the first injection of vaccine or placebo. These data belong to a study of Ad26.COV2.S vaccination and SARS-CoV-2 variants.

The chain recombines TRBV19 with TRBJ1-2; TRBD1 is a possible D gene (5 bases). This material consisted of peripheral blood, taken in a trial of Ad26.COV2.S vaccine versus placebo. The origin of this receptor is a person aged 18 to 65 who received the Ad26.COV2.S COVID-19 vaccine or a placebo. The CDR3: CASSGTNWYGYTF. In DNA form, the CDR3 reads TGTGCCAGTAGCGGGACCAATTGGTATGGCTACACCTTC. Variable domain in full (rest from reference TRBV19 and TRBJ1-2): DGGITQSPKYLFRKEGQNVTLSCEQNLNHDAMYWYRQDPGQGLRLIYYSQIVNDFQKGDIAEGYSVSREKKESFPLTVTSAQKNPTAFYLCASSGTNWYGYTFGSGTRLTVV.